This is a list of T cell receptor beta chains from one sample in a study of cytomegalovirus exposure and HLA in healthy donors. Method: immunoSEQ multiplex PCR; TCRdb's copy keeps in-frame clones and lacks some. The sample holds roughly 100,000 clones, around 77% seen once. The sample taken for sequencing was PBMCs. These receptors were collected from a female donor in good health and CMV-seronegative. Each CDR3 is given with its conserved first and last residue. A D gene is named only where the DNA matches it firmly. Clone size, where shown, is once, few, many, or a class for clones that have expanded.

V: TRBV7-2; D: NA; J: TRBJ1-2; size: NA; DNA: TGTGCCAGCAGCTTAGTTGCACGGGGTTCTGGCTACACCTTC; CDR3: CASSLVARGSGYTF
V: TRBV5-1; D: NA; J: TRBJ1-4; size: once; DNA: TGCGCCAGCAGCTTGAACCCTCAGGGTGGTGAAAAACTGTTTTTT; CDR3: CASSLNPQGGEKLFF
V: TRBV5-4; D: TRBD1; J: TRBJ2-7; size: NA; DNA: TGTGCCAGCAGCCGGATATCGGGACAGGGGGGCGACGAGCAGTACTTC; CDR3: CASSRISGQGGDEQYF
V: TRBV15; D: NA; J: TRBJ2-7; size: NA; DNA: TGTGCCACCAGCAGAGATGGGGGCACCCTCTCCTACGAGCAGTACTTC; CDR3: CATSRDGGTLSYEQYF
V: TRBV6-5; D: NA; J: TRBJ1-3; size: NA; DNA: TGTGCCAGCACCCGCGGGGACTCTGGAAACACCATATATTTT; CDR3: CASTRGDSGNTIYF
V: TRBV4-2; D: NA; J: TRBJ1-4; size: NA; DNA: TGTGCCAGCAGCCAGGACGGGGCCGGGGGGGGCGAGAAGGATGAAAAACTGTTTTTT; CDR3: CASSQDGAGGGEKDEKLFF
V: TRBV19; D: TRBD1; J: TRBJ1-5; size: NA; DNA: TGTGCCAGTAGATTCTCACAGGGGAGCAATCAGCCCCAGCATTTT; CDR3: CASRFSQGSNQPQHF
V: TRBV14; D: NA; J: TRBJ1-1; size: NA; DNA: TGTGCCAGCAGCCAAGACGGGGGGGCAGCTTTCTTT; CDR3: CASSQDGGAAFF
V: TRBV21-1; D: NA; J: TRBJ2-3; size: few; DNA: TGTGCCAGCTACGATATGAGACTCTACCCCACAGATACGCAGTATTTT; CDR3: CASYDMRLYPTDTQYF
V: TRBV7-9; D: TRBD1; J: TRBJ2-6; size: NA; DNA: TGTGCCAGCAGCTTAACACAGGGGGAATCGAGCTCTGGGGCCAACGTCCTGACTTTC; CDR3: CASSLTQGESSSGANVLTF
V: TRBV10-1; D: NA; J: TRBJ2-5; size: NA; DNA: TGCGCCAGCAGTCGGACTATCCAAGAGACCCAGTACTTC; CDR3: CASSRTIQETQYF
V: TRBV6-5; D: NA; J: TRBJ1-5; size: NA; DNA: TGTGCCAGCAGTTACTCGCAGGGCCAACAGCCCCAGCATTTT; CDR3: CASSYSQGQQPQHF
V: TRBV5-1; D: NA; J: TRBJ1-4; size: few; DNA: TGCGCCAGCAGCTTGACACCGACTAATGAAAAACTGTTTTTT; CDR3: CASSLTPTNEKLFF
V: TRBV11-2; D: NA; J: TRBJ2-7; size: NA; DNA: TGTGCCAGCAGCTTAGATAGAGCAAGCACCACCTACGAGCAGTACTTC; CDR3: CASSLDRASTTYEQYF
V: TRBV11-3; D: NA; J: TRBJ1-6; size: NA; DNA: TGTGCCAGCAGCTTCTATGTTCAGGGATCAAGCTCCTATAATTCACCCCTCCACTTT; CDR3: CASSFYVQGSSSYNSPLHF
V: TRBV11-3; D: TRBD1; J: TRBJ2-1; size: NA; DNA: TGTGCCAGCAGCCCCTCGGACAGGTCGGGCTGGAATGAGCAGTTCTTC; CDR3: CASSPSDRSGWNEQFF
V: TRBV4-1; D: NA; J: TRBJ2-2; size: once; DNA: TGCGCCAGCAGCCAAGAGATAGGGAAGGGAGGAACCGGGGAGCTGTTTTTT; CDR3: CASSQEIGKGGTGELFF
V: TRBV7-2; D: NA; J: TRBJ1-1; size: NA; DNA: TGTGCCAGCAGCTTAGCACAGGGCAATGAAGCTTTCTTT; CDR3: CASSLAQGNEAFF
V: TRBV7-3; D: NA; J: TRBJ2-3; size: NA; DNA: TGTGCCAGCAGCTTAATTTTAGGGGACTTGCAGTATTTT; CDR3: CASSLILGDLQYF
V: TRBV7-2; D: NA; J: TRBJ2-5; size: NA; DNA: TGTGCCAGCAGCCCACAGGGCAGGGTCCAAGAGACCCAGTACTTC; CDR3: CASSPQGRVQETQYF
V: TRBV6-6; D: NA; J: TRBJ2-6; size: NA; DNA: TGTGCCAGCGCCATTAGCTCTGGGGCCAACGTCCTGACTTTC; CDR3: CASAISSGANVLTF
V: TRBV7-2; D: TRBD2; J: TRBJ2-4; size: NA; DNA: TGTGCCAGCAGCAGTCCGGGACTAGGTCACATTCAGTACTTC; CDR3: CASSSPGLGHIQYF
V: TRBV5-1; D: NA; J: TRBJ2-5; size: NA; DNA: TGCGCCAGCAGCCCATACATTAACCAAGAGACCCAGTACTTC; CDR3: CASSPYINQETQYF
V: TRBV25-1; D: NA; J: TRBJ1-5; size: NA; DNA: TGTGCCAGCAGTGAAGGACAGCTAGAAAATCAGCCCCAGCATTTT; CDR3: CASSEGQLENQPQHF
V: TRBV5-1; D: NA; J: TRBJ1-4; size: NA; DNA: TGCGCCAGCACCCCGGACAGCCAAAATGAAAAACTGTTTTTT; CDR3: CASTPDSQNEKLFF
V: TRBV2; D: TRBD2; J: TRBJ2-7; size: few; DNA: TGTGCCAGCAGCGCTAGCGGGAGGGCCCTTTACGAGCAGTACTTC; CDR3: CASSASGRALYEQYF
V: TRBV18; D: NA; J: TRBJ1-1; size: once; DNA: TGTGCCAGCTCACCAAAGGGAGTTAACACTGAAGCTTTCTTT; CDR3: CASSPKGVNTEAFF
V: TRBV9; D: TRBD1; J: TRBJ1-1; size: NA; DNA: TGTGCCAGCAGCTTGAGACAGGGCGGAACTGAAGCTTTCTTT; CDR3: CASSLRQGGTEAFF
V: TRBV15; D: NA; J: TRBJ1-3; size: NA; DNA: TGTGCCACCAGCAGAGATCCCCGCCGGACAGTTCTTGGAAACACCATATATTTT; CDR3: CATSRDPRRTVLGNTIYF
V: TRBV25-1; D: TRBD1; J: TRBJ2-1; size: NA; DNA: TGTGCCAGTCGTAGGGGGCCCCATGAGCAGTTCTTC; CDR3: CASRRGPHEQFF
V: TRBV18; D: NA; J: TRBJ1-4; size: once; DNA: TGTGCCAGCTCACCCGACAGTGCATTAGGAGAAAAACTGTTTTTT; CDR3: CASSPDSALGEKLFF
V: TRBV5-1; D: NA; J: TRBJ1-1; size: NA; DNA: TGCGCCAGCAGCCTAGGGGATGGCACTGAAGCTTTCTTT; CDR3: CASSLGDGTEAFF
V: TRBV7-6; D: NA; J: TRBJ1-4; size: NA; DNA: TGTGCCAGCAGCAAACAAGATGAAAAACTGTTTTTT; CDR3: CASSKQDEKLFF
V: TRBV7-9; D: NA; J: TRBJ2-7; size: NA; DNA: TGTTCCAGCAGCTTAACCCCAGGGGAGGGCTCCTACGAGCAGTACTTC; CDR3: CSSSLTPGEGSYEQYF
V: TRBV30; D: TRBD1; J: TRBJ1-2; size: once; DNA: TGTGCCTGGAGTGTAACGAGTTGGTACAGGGGGACGTTTGGCTACACCTTC; CDR3: CAWSVTSWYRGTFGYTF
V: TRBV6-1; D: NA; J: TRBJ1-2; size: NA; DNA: TGTGCCAGCACGGACGCGGACAAAGACTATGGCTACACCTTC; CDR3: CASTDADKDYGYTF
V: TRBV23-1; D: NA; J: TRBJ1-4; size: NA; DNA: TGCGCCAGCAGTCAATCGGAGGGGCTAGTTCCAGCAACTACTAATGAAAAACTGTTTTTT; CDR3: CASSQSEGLVPATTNEKLFF
V: TRBV5-1; D: TRBD1; J: TRBJ1-1; size: NA; DNA: TGCGCCAGCAGCTTGGGACAGGGCTTAGGGATGAACACTGAAGCTTTCTTT; CDR3: CASSLGQGLGMNTEAFF
V: TRBV5-1; D: TRBD2; J: TRBJ2-7; size: NA; DNA: TGCGCCAGCAGCTTGGCTGGGACTAGCGGCGAGCAGTACTTC; CDR3: CASSLAGTSGEQYF
V: TRBV6-6; D: NA; J: TRBJ2-7; size: few; DNA: TGTGCCACCTGCAACGAGATCTACGAGCAGTACTTC; CDR3: CATCNEIYEQYF
V: TRBV27; D: NA; J: TRBJ2-7; size: NA; DNA: TGTGCCAGCAGTCCGCCTCCCGCGGGTCGTTACGAGCAGTACTTC; CDR3: CASSPPPAGRYEQYF
V: TRBV28; D: TRBD1; J: TRBJ1-1; size: NA; DNA: TGTGCCAGCAGTTACCCCTGGACAGGGAACACTGAAGCTTTCTTT; CDR3: CASSYPWTGNTEAFF
V: TRBV28; D: TRBD2; J: TRBJ2-3; size: NA; DNA: TGTGCCAGCGTAGCGGGAGCCCTTAGCACAGATACGCAGTATTTT; CDR3: CASVAGALSTDTQYF
V: TRBV18; D: NA; J: TRBJ1-2; size: NA; DNA: TGTGCCAGCTCACCAGACAGTAACTATGGCTACACCTTC; CDR3: CASSPDSNYGYTF
V: TRBV27; D: TRBD2; J: TRBJ2-1; size: NA; DNA: TGTGCCAGCAGTCCCTTGACTAGCGGGACAGCCTACAATGAGCAGTTCTTC; CDR3: CASSPLTSGTAYNEQFF
V: TRBV11-2; D: NA; J: TRBJ2-7; size: NA; DNA: TGTGCCAGCAGCTTAGTCGCGGTAGAAGGCTACAACGAGCAGTACTTC; CDR3: CASSLVAVEGYNEQYF
V: TRBV9; D: NA; J: TRBJ2-3; size: NA; DNA: TGTGCCAGCAGCGTTTCAGGAATTAGCACAGATACGCAGTATTTT; CDR3: CASSVSGISTDTQYF
V: TRBV21-1; D: NA; J: TRBJ1-2; size: few; DNA: TGTGCCAGCAGCAAAGGACAGGGTGGCTACACCTTC; CDR3: CASSKGQGGYTF
V: TRBV7-9; D: TRBD1; J: TRBJ2-5; size: NA; DNA: TGTTCCAGCAGCTCTATTTCCCGGGACAGAGCGGAGACCCAGTACTTC; CDR3: CSSSSISRDRAETQYF
V: TRBV7-8; D: NA; J: TRBJ1-2; size: NA; DNA: TGTGCCAGCAGCCCCGGCGGCAGTCCGAACTATGGCTACACCTTC; CDR3: CASSPGGSPNYGYTF
V: TRBV6-5; D: TRBD1; J: TRBJ1-2; size: NA; DNA: TGTGCCAGCACCCAGGGACAGACTAACTATGGCTACACCTTC; CDR3: CASTQGQTNYGYTF